This TCR beta chain was captured by sequencing in a study of blood T cell repertoires in COVID-19. Study-level background: The origin of the acute and convalescent COVID-19 samples was the United States, Italy and Spain.

CDR1 and CDR2 (germline): SGHTA, FQGNSA. The CDR3 covers 18 residues. The V gene lost 5 bases and the J gene lost 1 base, with 21 bases spanning the gap. Participant ages covered 18 to 89 years across some 25 US areas. Donors in Cohort 3 who had recovered were those with two negative PCRs, healthcare professional clearance, or resolution of their symptoms. Per the authors' pipeline: Reference gene primer amplification gave estimated nucleated cell counts. Clones were sequenced by immunoSEQ multiplex PCR, and TCRdb holds only the in-frame ones, with some missing. The V and J calls and the clone size are those of that table, but D and trimming were determined from the DNA. The sample carries over 350,000 clones, 88% recorded once.

The TCR comes from a woman younger than 35 who had recovered from COVID-19. This chain uses TRBV7-2 with TRBJ2-4, with D tentatively TRBD2 (6 bases). The sample comprised PBMCs or T cells enriched from blood (not recorded which). DNA of the CDR3: TGTGCCAGCAGCCATTTGGGGGGTCCAGGTACGGCCAAAAACATTCAGTACTTC. It encodes CASSHLGGPGTAKNIQYF.